One and the same sample provided the 16 T cell receptor beta chains below, sequenced in a study of cytomegalovirus exposure and HLA in healthy donors. Sequenced by immunoSEQ multiplex PCR; TCRdb stores in-frame clones only, minus some. This table holds about 150,000 clones, around 83% found once. The sequenced sample consisted of PBMCs. The receptor source for this set is a human donor in good health.

V usage is TRBV19 and J usage is TRBJ2-7, with 8 bases identical to TRBD1. V dropped 1 base and J dropped 5; count of bases not matched to a gene: 4. The CDR3 has 14 amino acids. CDR1 and CDR2 (germline): LNHDA, SQIVND (reference sequence). In DNA form, the CDR3 reads TGTGCCAGTAGTATAGGACAGGGGCGCGACGAGCAGTACTTC. It is translated as CASSIGQGRDEQYF.

V gene TRBV13 combines with J gene TRBJ2-1; possibly TRBD1 for D (6 bases). CDR1 and CDR2 from the germline V gene are PRHDT and FYEKMQ (reference sequence). The CDR3 has 15 residues. The germline V and J ends were trimmed by 5 bases and 5 bases, with 16 bases remaining between them. This CDR3 is CASSLQGLRHNEQFF. CDR3 sequence (DNA): TGTGCCAGCAGCCTTCAGGGGCTTCGGCACAATGAGCAGTTCTTC.

In DNA form, the CDR3 reads TGCGCCAGCAGCTTGCTTATGACAGGGAACACTGAAGCTTTCTTT. Its protein is CASSLLMTGNTEAFF. The J gene is TRBJ1-1, the V gene TRBV5-1; tentative D call: TRBD1 (6 bases). This CDR3 has 15 residues. The germline CDR1 and CDR2 sequences are SGHRS and YFSETQ. The ends were cut back, 1 base at V and 1 base at J, with 11 bases in the middle.

The sample holds a few counts of this clone. The chain links TRBV18 to TRBJ1-1; TRBD1 might be the D (6 bases). CDR1 and CDR2 from the germline V gene are KGHSH and LQKENI. Trimming shortened V by 5 bases and J by 4 bases, and 14 bases separated the two germline ends. This CDR3 comprises 14 residues. For the CDR3, the DNA is TGTGCCAGCTCATCGGATCAGGGGACCACTGAAGCTTTCTTT. Its translation: CASSSDQGTTEAFF.

The chain recombines TRBV27 with TRBJ1-5, with D possibly TRBD1 on 6 matching bases. The CDR3 has 19 amino acids. The germline V gene has CDR1 MNHEY and CDR2 SMNVEV (reference sequence). V lost 6 bases to trimming and J lost 5 bases, with 29 bases between them. CDR3 sequence (DNA): TGTGCCAGCAGCCCGACAGCGCCCCTCGGTGCAGGGGTGGATCAGCCCCAGCATTTT. This translates into CASSPTAPLGAGVDQPQHF.

The rearrangement uses TRBV18 and TRBJ1-2; D unclear. V was shortened by 1 base and J by 6 bases, with 15 bases between the two germline ends. Looked up from germline, CDR1 is KGHSH and CDR2 is LQKENI. This CDR3 comprises 15 residues. The DNA of the CDR3 is TGTGCCAGCTCACCACGGAGGGAGGGAGGCGATGGCTACACCTTC. Its protein is CASSPRREGGDGYTF. Looking up the rest from reference TRBV18 and TRBJ1-2 gives the full variable domain: NAGVMQNPRHLVRRRGQEARLRCSPMKGHSHVYWYRQLPEEGLKFMVYLQKENIIDESGMPKERFSAEFPKEGPSILRIQQVVRGDSAAYFCASSPRREGGDGYTFGSGTRLTVV.

This clone was counted only a few times. V is TRBV6-5 and J is TRBJ2-7; D call uncertain. Trimming removed 8 bases at V and 5 bases at J, with 10 bases between. This CDR3 is 11 amino acids long. Germline V lookup: CDR1 MNHEY, CDR2 SVGAGI. The CDR3 DNA reads as TGTGCCAGCCGACACCTTAACGAGCAGTACTTC. This sequence encodes CASRHLNEQYF.

CDR3 DNA sequence: TGTGCCAGCAGTGAGCCGGGGGGGGCCGGGGAGCTGTTTTTT. It translates to CASSEPGGAGELFF. This chain links TRBV2 with TRBJ2-2, with TRBD2 matching over 8 bases. V trimming: 3 bases; J trimming: 6 bases; junction bases outside the gene matches: 3. This CDR3 is built from 14 residues. Germline CDR1 and CDR2: SNHLY and FYNNEI.

The chain employs TRBV5-1 and TRBJ2-3; the D gene is possibly TRBD2 (6 bases). V lost 1 base and J lost 6, with 15 bases in between. The CDR3 consists of 15 residues. Germline V gives CDR1 SGHRS, CDR2 YFSETQ. The CDR3 DNA reads as TGCGCCAGCAGCTTGTCGCAGGAGGGCTCGGATACGCAGTATTTT. It yields the protein CASSLSQEGSDTQYF.

V usage is TRBV19 and J usage is TRBJ2-7; 9 bases align to TRBD1. The CDR3 contains 14 residues. Germline loops: CDR1 LNHDA, CDR2 SQIVND (reference sequence). The ends lost 6 bases at V and 2 bases at J; junction bases unmatched: 5. In DNA form, the CDR3 reads TGTGCCAGTAGACCGGGACAGGGACCCTACGAGCAGTACTTC. Residues: CASRPGQGPYEQYF.

This clone was observed a few times. Here the CDR3 reads CASLAGRSGTEAFF. CDR3 in DNA: TGTGCCTCTCTCGCGGGCAGGTCGGGCACTGAAGCTTTCTTT. The chain is built from TRBV28 and TRBJ1-1; D uncertain. V lost 11 bases and J 4 bases, leaving 20 bases between the germline ends. The germline gives CDR1 MDHEN, CDR2 SYDVKM. The CDR3 contains 14 residues.

This chain joins TRBV6-6 and TRBJ1-5, with no clear D. The germline V gene encodes CDR1 MNHNY and CDR2 SVGAGI (reference sequence). The germline V and J ends were trimmed by 2 bases and 0 bases, with 11 bases remaining between them. This CDR3 has 16 residues. CDR3 coding DNA: TGTGCCAGCAGTTACGCAGGTCTTTATAGCAATCAGCCCCAGCATTTT. Protein product: CASSYAGLYSNQPQHF.

A word on this clone: Other DNA sequences in this specimen translate into the identical CDR3. V is TRBV6-5 and J is TRBJ2-1, with a possible D match to TRBD1 (6 bases). This CDR3 comprises 12 residues. The germline V and J ends were trimmed by 4 bases and 7 bases, with 8 bases remaining between them. Looked up from germline, CDR1 is MNHEY and CDR2 is SVGAGI. In DNA form, the CDR3 reads TGTGCCAGCAGTTCTACAGGGAATGAGCAGTTCTTC. Translating gives CASSSTGNEQFF.

This clone appeared a single time. This sequence joins TRBV11-3 and TRBJ2-2, with a tentative D call TRBD2 (6 bases). The V and J ends lost 5 bases and 6 bases respectively, with 19 bases between them. The CDR3 spans 16 residues. Germline V gene lookup returns CDR1 SGHNT and CDR2 YENEEA. The DNA of the CDR3 is TGTGCCAGCAGCCGAAAAGGGTATGGGGAGGCCGGGGAGCTGTTTTTT. Residues: CASSRKGYGEAGELFF. The full variable domain, completed using reference TRBV11-3 and TRBJ2-2, is EAGVVQSPRYKIIEKKQPVAFWCNPISGHNTLYWYLQNLGQGPELLIRYENEEAVDDSQLPKDRFSAERLKGVDSTLKIQPAELGDSAVYLCASSRKGYGEAGELFFGEGSRLTVL.

The chain recombines TRBV5-4 with TRBJ1-5, with TRBD1 as a possible D gene (6 bases). The CDR3 is made up of 15 amino acids. Germline lookup yields CDR1 SGHNT and CDR2 YYREEE (reference sequence). V lost 0 bases to trimming and J lost 3 bases, with 10 bases between them. The CDR3 sequence is CASSLGGQINQPQHF. The CDR3 DNA is TGTGCCAGCAGCTTGGGTGGACAGATCAATCAGCCCCAGCATTTT.

This clone has more than one count but fewer than ten. The CDR3, as DNA: TGCGCCAGCAGCCCTGAGACAGGGACGGGCTATGGCTACACCTTC. Its protein product is CASSPETGTGYGYTF. This rearrangement joins TRBV4-1 to TRBJ1-2; 7 bases match TRBD1. V gave up 4 bases and J gave up 4 bases; unmatched junction bases: 9. CDR1 is MGHRA and CDR2 is YSYEKL in the germline V gene. The CDR3 has 15 residues.